One TCR beta chain is described in this entry. Its antigen is undetermined. This sample includes further DNA sequences coding for the same CDR3. This sample was taken from a study of shared clonotypes between healthy human individuals. Study conclusions and caveats: Sequencing depth was a factor that was expected to affect clonotype sharing among donors.

This CDR3 contains 15 residues. Germline values: CDR1 SEHNR, CDR2 FQNEAQ (reference sequence). The germline V and J ends were trimmed by 1 base and 3 bases, with 12 bases remaining between them. The donors, all of them Caucasian adults, lived in Nashville, Tennessee. In the sorted-subset replicate PCRs, roughly 210 ng DNA, around 30,000 T cell genomes, was used. Only in-frame clones appear in the TCRdb table, and some are missing; sequencing was by immunoSEQ multiplex PCR. The sample records about 2,500,000 clones, around 90% being singletons. The source is a man younger than 35 in good health. The chain recombines TRBV7-9 with TRBJ1-1, with D possibly TRBD1 on 6 matching bases. The material sequenced was naive CD4+ T cells sorted from blood. The subset was: CD45RA+ positively selected. The CDR3 coding sequence is TGTGCCAGCAGCTTAGGAGGGGGACGCGACACTGAAGCTTTCTTT. It codes for CASSLGGGRDTEAFF. The full variable domain, rest sourced from reference TRBV7-9 and TRBJ1-1, is DTGVSQNPRHKITKRGQNVTFRCDPISEHNRLYWYRQTLGQGPEFLTYFQNEAQLEKSRLLSDRFSAERPKGSFSTLEIQRTEQGDSAMYLCASSLGGGRDTEAFFGQGTRLTVV.